Below are 32 T cell receptor beta chains sequenced from a single sample in a study of patients and donors after allogeneic stem cell transplantation. From the RT-PCR reads, TCRdb called clonotypes with MiXCR, one entry per CDR3 protein. The top ten clones hold about 3% of a sample with 150,000 to 200,000 distinct CDR3 sequences, approximately 31% of them seen once. What was sequenced was blood, either unsorted or a sorted T cell fraction (not recorded which). These receptors all come from a human donor who was either an allogeneic HSCT recipient or a stem cell or donor lymphocyte infusion donor (not recorded which). It is not recorded whose cells these are; they may come from a transplant donor.

The chain couples TRBV27 to TRBJ2-5, with 9 bases lining up with TRBD1. The CDR3 is made up of 16 amino acids. Germline CDR1 is MNHEY and CDR2 is SMNVEV (reference sequence). After removal of 9 bases from V and 4 bases from J, the junction contained 15 bases not matched to a gene. CDR3 loop: CARDGGTGGCGETQYF. The CDR3 DNA sequence: TGTGCCAGAGACGGGGGCACAGGGGGCTGTGGAGAGACCCAGTACTTC.

The chain combines TRBV28 with TRBJ2-7; the D is unclear. The CDR3 has 14 amino acids. Between the trimmed V and J ends, which lost 8 bases and 5 bases, there was a span of 19 bases. Germline loops: CDR1 MDHEN, CDR2 SYDVKM. The CDR3 protein is CASDPSGSLNEQYF. CDR3 coding DNA: TGTGCCAGCGATCCCTCGGGCAGTCTGAACGAGCAGTACTTC. Together with reference TRBV28 and TRBJ2-7, the CDR3 gives the full variable domain: DVKVTQSSRYLVKRTGEKVFLECVQDMDHENMFWYRQDPGLGLRLIYFSYDVKMKEKGDIPEGYSVSREKKERFSLILESASTNQTSMYLCASDPSGSLNEQYFGPGTRLTVT.

The chain links TRBV18 to TRBJ1-2; D ambiguous. Per germline, CDR1 KGHSH and CDR2 LQKENI. Between the trimmed V and J ends, which lost 1 base and 13 bases, there was a span of 10 bases. CDR3 size: 11 residues. This CDR3 is CASSPLGESTF. CDR3 coding DNA: TGTGCCAGCTCACCACTAGGCGAAAGCACCTTC.

This clonotype was detected once. The chain carries TRBV28 and TRBJ2-7; TRBD2 might be the D (6 bases). The CDR3 consists of 13 residues. CDR1 and CDR2 (germline): MDHEN, SYDVKM. V lost 7 bases, J lost 5 bases, and 15 bases lay in between. The CDR3 DNA follows: TGTGCCAGCATTTCGGGCGGGGCAGACGAGCAGTACTTC. Its translation is CASISGGADEQYF.

This clonotype was seen many times. The chain joins TRBV4-3 to TRBJ1-1, with unresolved D. V was clipped by 4 bases and J by 4 bases, with 16 bases between them. This CDR3 spans 15 amino acids. The germline V gene has CDR1 LGHNA and CDR2 YSLEER. The CDR3 sequence: CASSPSRQGITEAFF. DNA for the CDR3: TGCGCCAGCAGCCCTTCCCGACAAGGGATCACTGAAGCTTTCTTT.

This clonotype was recorded a few times. The chain couples TRBV6-5 to TRBJ2-3; D gene uncertain. The CDR3 consists of 13 residues. V dropped 7 bases and J dropped 1 base, with 9 bases sitting between them. Germline CDR1 and CDR2: MNHEY and SVGAGI. The CDR3 reads CASTPRGTDTQYF. For the CDR3, the DNA is TGTGCCAGCACTCCAAGGGGCACAGATACGCAGTATTTT.

The chain is built from TRBV4-2 and TRBJ2-2; the match to TRBD2 covers 10 bases. Unmatched junction bases numbered 3, after V lost 3 bases and J lost 5 bases. The V gene's germline CDR1 is LGHNA and CDR2 YNFKEQ. The CDR3 extends over 15 amino acids. The CDR3 DNA sequence: TGTGCCAGCAGCCACGGACTAGCGGTTACCGGGGAGCTGTTTTTT. This encodes CASSHGLAVTGELFF.

In its sample, this clonotype was seen once. A much more abundant neighbour one base away suggests this may be a read error. The chain couples TRBV12-3 or TRBV12-4 to TRBJ1-5; D uncertain. V was clipped by 8 bases and J by 4 bases, with 9 bases between them. This CDR3 contains 12 residues. CDR3 nucleotides: TGTGCCAGCCACCCAGGAAATCAGCCCCAGCATTTT. Translated: CASHPGNQPQHF.

This clonotype is medium-sized (0.01 to 0.1%). This chain connects TRBV4-2 to TRBJ2-5; 10 nucleotides agree with TRBD2. The CDR3 runs to 16 residues. From germline, CDR1 is LGHNA and CDR2 YNFKEQ. Trimming at V came to 3 bases and at J to 3 bases, leaving 7 bases not matched to a gene. In DNA form, the CDR3 reads TGTGCCAGCAGCCATTCTAGCGGGAGAAATAAAGAGACCCAGTACTTC. This sequence encodes CASSHSSGRNKETQYF.

The rearrangement links TRBV29-1 to TRBJ2-7; D may be TRBD1 or TRBD2 (5 bases each). CDR3 length: 12 residues. Trimming shortened V by 7 bases and J by 4 bases, and 14 bases separated the two germline ends. Germline V gives CDR1 SQVTM, CDR2 ANQGSEA. This CDR3 is CSGGQREYEQYF. The DNA of the CDR3 is TGCAGCGGCGGACAAAGGGAGTACGAGCAGTACTTC.

The chain is built from TRBV29-1 and TRBJ2-1; D remains unclear. The germline V and J ends were trimmed by 3 bases and 2 bases, with 11 bases remaining between them. This CDR3 contains 14 residues. Germline assignment: CDR1 SQVTM and CDR2 ANQGSEA. CDR3 DNA: TGCAGCGTTGAGGGTCGGGCAGCCTACAATGAGCAGTTCTTC. Translating it yields CSVEGRAAYNEQFF.

This clonotype was detected ten times or more. The V call is TRBV29-1, the J call TRBJ2-2; D remains unclear. The CDR3 is 14 residues long. Trimming took 4 bases from V and 0 from J, leaving 9 bases between them. Looked up from germline, CDR1 is SQVTM and CDR2 is ANQGSEA. The CDR3 DNA sequence: TGCAGCGTTGGGTCTTTCGCGAACACCGGGGAGCTGTTTTTT. Its protein is CSVGSFANTGELFF.

Many counts were recorded for this clonotype. The chain uses TRBV10-3 and TRBJ1-5; a possible D gene is TRBD1 (5 bases). The CDR3 consists of 12 residues. Trimming cost V 5 bases and J 4 bases, with 6 bases left between them. In germline, CDR1 is ENHRY, CDR2 SYGVKD. The CDR3 sequence is CAISQGNQPQHF. CDR3 DNA sequence: TGTGCCATCAGTCAGGGTAATCAGCCCCAGCATTTT.

V is TRBV20-1 and J is TRBJ2-7; TRBD1 matches 9 bases. V trimming: 6 bases; J trimming: 3 bases; junction bases outside the gene matches: 3. The CDR3 extends over 12 amino acids. Germline values: CDR1 DFQATT, CDR2 SNEGSKA (reference sequence). CDR3 nucleotides: TGCAGTGCAAAGACAGGGGGCTACGAGCAGTACTTC. This sequence encodes CSAKTGGYEQYF.

A few counts support this clonotype. V is TRBV12-3 or TRBV12-4 and J is TRBJ2-1; D perhaps matches TRBD2 (5 bases). The CDR3 consists of 14 residues. Between the trimmed V and J ends, which lost 2 bases and 6 bases, there was a span of 11 bases. CDR3 amino acids: CASSLRSEGNEQFF. In DNA, the CDR3 is TGTGCCAGCAGTTTACGTAGCGAAGGCAATGAGCAGTTCTTC.

The chain carries TRBV6-6 and TRBJ1-4; no clear D. Germline CDR1 is MNHNY and CDR2 is SVGAGI (reference sequence). The CDR3 contains 13 residues. The V gene lost 5 bases and the J gene lost 8 bases, with 12 bases spanning the gap. DNA of the CDR3: TGTGCCAGCAGTGAGCAGGTTCAGGAAAAACTGTTTTTT. Protein sequence: CASSEQVQEKLFF.

The gene calls are TRBV5-8 and TRBJ1-1; D possibly corresponds to TRBD1 (6 bases). Germline CDR1 SGHTS, CDR2 YDEGEE. V gave up 0 bases and J gave up 3 bases, with 15 bases separating them. This CDR3 comprises 16 residues. CDR3 DNA: TGTGCCAGCAGCTTGGGGCTTGGGGAGGGGGACACTGAAGCTTTCTTT. This encodes CASSLGLGEGDTEAFF.

The V and J genes are TRBV25-1 and TRBJ2-7; a possible D gene is TRBD1 (6 bases). The CDR3 covers 13 residues. The V gene lost 8 bases and the J gene lost 5 bases, with 16 bases spanning the gap. The V gene's germline CDR1 is MGHDK and CDR2 SYGVNS. In DNA, the CDR3 is TGTGCCAGCGCAGGACAGACTTGGCACGAGCAGTACTTC. Encoded protein: CASAGQTWHEQYF.

This rearrangement joins TRBV7-9 to TRBJ1-2, with 7 bases matching TRBD1. Unmatched junction bases numbered 7, after V lost 1 base and J lost 5 bases. The length of the CDR3 is 15 residues. The germline V gene encodes CDR1 SEHNR and CDR2 FQNEAQ (reference sequence). The CDR3 sequence is CASSLGDSLVYGYTF. As DNA, the CDR3 is TGTGCCAGCAGCTTAGGGGACAGTTTGGTTTATGGCTACACCTTC.

This clonotype turned up a few times. This chain links TRBV5-6 with TRBJ1-4; D ambiguous. Germline-derived CDR1 and CDR2 are SGHDT and YYEEEE. The length of the CDR3 is 17 residues. V was shortened by 2 bases and J by 1 base, with 15 bases between the two germline ends. The chain's CDR3 is CASSLGSEAGTNEKLFF. CDR3 nucleotide sequence: TGTGCCAGCAGCTTAGGATCTGAAGCAGGAACTAATGAAAAACTGTTTTTT. The variable domain in full, with the rest retrieved from reference TRBV5-6 and TRBJ1-4, is DAGVTQSPTHLIKTRGQQVTLRCSPKSGHDTVSWYQQALGQGPQFIFQYYEEEERQRGNFPDRFSGHQFPNYSSELNVNALLLGDSALYLCASSLGSEAGTNEKLFFGSGTQLSVL.

In this sample, this clonotype turned up a few times. The chain carries TRBV12-3 or TRBV12-4 and TRBJ1-5, with unresolved D. Trimming cost V 3 bases and J 0 bases, with 3 bases left between them. The CDR3 is 13 residues long. The CDR3 protein is CASSFVSNQPQHF. CDR3 bases: TGTGCCAGCAGTTTCGTTAGCAATCAGCCCCAGCATTTT.

This chain uses TRBV12-3 or TRBV12-4 with TRBJ2-5, with TRBD2 identical over 10 bases. V dropped 2 bases and J dropped 5; count of bases not matched to a gene: 2. The CDR3 consists of 14 residues. The DNA for the CDR3 is TGTGCCAGCAGTTTACTAGCGGGAGTTGAGACCCAGTACTTC. It is translated as CASSLLAGVETQYF.

This rearrangement joins TRBV7-9 to TRBJ2-2, with D uncertain. The germline gives CDR1 SEHNR, CDR2 FQNEAQ (reference sequence). Trimming cost V 6 bases and J 8 bases, with 10 bases left between them. CDR3 length: 12 residues. The CDR3 region has the DNA TGTGCCAGCAGACAGACACTGGGGGAGCTGTTTTTT. Its translation is CASRQTLGELFF.

This chain uses TRBV5-6 with TRBJ1-5; D uncertain. Germline values: CDR1 SGHDT, CDR2 YYEEEE. Trimming pared 6 bases from V and 4 bases from J, leaving 8 bases between. The CDR3 runs 12 residues. The CDR3 spells CASTQRNQPQHF. The DNA for the CDR3 is TGTGCCAGCACCCAAAGAAATCAGCCCCAGCATTTT. The complete variable domain, with remaining parts taken from reference TRBV5-6 and TRBJ1-5, reads DAGVTQSPTHLIKTRGQQVTLRCSPKSGHDTVSWYQQALGQGPQFIFQYYEEEERQRGNFPDRFSGHQFPNYSSELNVNALLLGDSALYLCASTQRNQPQHFGDGTRLSIL.

The chain uses TRBV12-3 or TRBV12-4 and TRBJ2-5; D is unresolved. The CDR3 totals 11 residues. Trimming stripped 7 bases from V and 8 bases from J, with 11 bases between. The CDR3 DNA follows: TGTGCCAGCACCTTAGGCGGTACCCAGTACTTC. Translation: CASTLGGTQYF.

This clonotype was picked up a small number of times. V and J are TRBV4-2 and TRBJ2-1; D call uncertain. Trimming shortened V by 1 base and J by 0 bases, and 13 bases separated the two germline ends. This CDR3 has 17 residues. The germline CDR1 and CDR2 sequences are LGHNA and YNFKEQ. The CDR3 protein is CASSQASSKSSYNEQFF. CDR3 DNA sequence: TGTGCCAGCAGCCAAGCATCCAGCAAGAGCTCCTACAATGAGCAGTTCTTC.

The chain joins TRBV2 to TRBJ2-7; D possibly matches TRBD1 or TRBD2 (5 bases each). There are 15 residues in the CDR3. Germline CDR1 and CDR2: SNHLY and FYNNEI. The V end lost 3 bases, the J end lost 6 bases, and 18 bases lay between the germline ends. CDR3 DNA: TGTGCCAGCAGTGATGGGGGACCTCCTCCCGCCGAGCAGTACTTC. It encodes CASSDGGPPPAEQYF.

The table lists this clonotype with a few counts. The chain employs TRBV25-1 and TRBJ1-3; D unclear. Trimming cost V 1 base and J 5 bases, with 6 bases left between them. Germline V gene sequence: CDR1 MGHDK, CDR2 SYGVNS. The CDR3 length is 13 residues. CDR3 protein: CASSEFGRNTIYF. The CDR3 region has the DNA TGTGCCAGCAGTGAATTTGGGAGAAACACCATATATTTT.

This clonotype was detected a few times. The V call is TRBV7-9, the J call TRBJ2-1, with D hard to call. From germline, CDR1 is SEHNR and CDR2 FQNEAQ (reference sequence). V was trimmed by 5 bases and J by 12 bases, leaving 17 bases between them. The length of the CDR3 is 13 residues. Written as DNA, the CDR3 is TGTGCCAGCAGCACGGACCGTCGTTTTGGGCAGTTCTTC. Amino acid sequence: CASSTDRRFGQFF.

This chain links TRBV10-3 with TRBJ2-1; 9 bases line up with TRBD2. Germline V gives CDR1 ENHRY, CDR2 SYGVKD. The trim removed 6 bases at V and 5 bases at J, leaving 2 bases unmatched. This CDR3 has 13 residues. Here the CDR3 reads CAIRRLADNEQFF. The CDR3 DNA is TGTGCCATCAGGCGACTAGCGGACAATGAGCAGTTCTTC.

The chain combines TRBV6-5 with TRBJ1-2, with D hard to call. The ends were cut back, 7 bases at V and 7 bases at J, with 13 bases in the middle. Germline V gene lookup returns CDR1 MNHEY and CDR2 SVGAGI. The CDR3 covers 12 residues. The CDR3 DNA reads as TGTGCCAGCACCTTACCGGGATTTGGCTACACCTTC. It is translated as CASTLPGFGYTF.

The chain uses TRBV5-1 and TRBJ2-7, with D tentatively TRBD1 or TRBD2 (5 bases each). The CDR3 runs 15 residues. The ends were cut back, 0 bases at V and 4 bases at J, with 14 bases in the middle. Per germline, CDR1 SGHRS and CDR2 YFSETQ. The CDR3 here is CASSLAKRDGYEQYF. As DNA, the CDR3 is TGCGCCAGCAGCTTGGCCAAACGGGACGGATACGAGCAGTACTTC.